This TCR beta chain was obtained from a study of control samples from healthy donors and cancer patients. The CDR3 extends over 15 amino acids. Germline CDR1 reads SGHTA; CDR2 reads FQGNSA. V lost 1 base, J lost 10 bases, and 14 bases lay in between. This clone was detected once. Profiling relied on immunoSEQ multiplex PCR, and the TCRdb table lists in-frame clones only, not all of them. The sample holds 57,000 or so clones; around 90% are singletons and the top ten take around 5.4%. The J gene is TRBJ1-6, the V gene TRBV7-2; D not resolved. The sequenced sample consisted of PBMCs. This TCR came from a man aged 55 to 69 with colorectal cancer. The CDR3 DNA follows: TGTGCCAGCAGCTTAGTCGGGGTATCAAAATCACCCCTCCACTTT. Amino acids: CASSLVGVSKSPLHF.